Below, one T cell receptor (beta chain) is given with its context. The junction and the germline gene differ at one end; a read error may be behind it. RNA transcripts were the source from which TCR beta CDR3 regions were amplified. RT-PCR was first run with HTBI primers, then multiplex PCR in a second round. TCRdb fed the multiplex PCR reads into MiXCR, producing one record per CDR3 protein. The table shows about 1.2 million distinct CDR3 sequences, with roughly two fifths occurring only once. The sample comes from a study of Graves' ophthalmopathy and Graves' hyperthyroidism. Germline V gives CDR1 SQVTM, CDR2 ANQGSEA. The CDR3 covers 14 residues.

The sequencing sample was made of peripheral blood or thyroid tissue (not recorded which). The receptor's source is an adult man with Graves' hyperthyroidism. The J gene is TRBJ1-5, the V gene TRBV29-1; perhaps TRBD1 as D (5 bases). CDR3 in DNA: TGCAGCGTTGAAGGGCAGGGCGGCGGTCAGACCCAGCATTTT. It yields the protein CSVEGQGGGQTQHF.